Below, 2 T cell receptor beta chains from the same sample are listed, as sequenced in a study of T cells in Graves' hyperthyroidism and ophthalmopathy. Using RNA transcripts as the source, TCR beta CDR3 regions were amplified. Researchers ran a first-round RT-PCR on the TCR CDR3 using the HTBI primer set. Each CDR3 protein is one row after TCRdb ran MiXCR on the multiplex PCR reads. The sample contains roughly 630,000 distinct CDR3 sequences, about 15% of which appear only once. The sequencing sample was made of blood. These receptors were taken from a woman under 40 with Graves' hyperthyroidism.

The chain combines TRBV20-1 with TRBJ2-1; 12 bases agree with TRBD2. There are 16 residues in the CDR3. The germline CDR1 and CDR2 sequences are DFQATT and SNEGSKA (reference sequence). Germline trimming cut 4 bases from V and 1 base from J; bases unmatched to any gene: 5. CDR3 protein: CSAILAGGGSYNEQFF. CDR3 nucleotide sequence: TGCAGTGCTATACTAGCGGGAGGAGGATCCTACAATGAGCAGTTCTTC.

This clonotype has ten or more counts. Its ends do not fully match the called genes, so a read error is possible. This sequence joins TRBV3-1 and TRBJ2-5; 8 bases line up with TRBD2. The V gene's germline CDR1 is LGHDT and CDR2 YNNKEL (reference sequence). The CDR3 length is 11 residues. As DNA, the CDR3 is TGTGCCAGCAGCCAAGCTAGCGGGCTACACTTC. Translating it yields CASSQASGLHF.